Sequencing of this T cell receptor beta chain was carried out in a study of cytomegalovirus exposure and HLA in healthy donors. The PCR contained 60 Vbeta and 13 Jbeta primers. The repertoire was sequenced with immunoSEQ multiplex PCR; TCRdb's copy has only in-frame clones and lacks some. The sample yields under 250,000 clones, about 80% seen once. In the case of this clone: The antigen is unknown.

Regarding the study as a whole: In a later analysis, HLA-C alleles had the fewest associated TCRs, DRB1 alleles the most. After further analysis at a later stage, around 17,000 TCR beta sequences were associated with HLA alleles at 0.05 false discovery rate. Most subjects had HLA-A and HLA-B alleles reportedly predicted accurately by TCR beta sequences.

This clonotype was sampled from a woman aged 45-65 years in good health and CMV-seropositive. The material sequenced was PBMCs.

For the CDR3, the DNA is TGTGCCAGCACAGGGGAGGGGGGTGAAGCTTTCTTT. It yields the protein CASTGEGGEAFF. This chain links TRBV2 with TRBJ1-1; a possible D gene is TRBD1 (6 bases). CDR1 is SNHLY and CDR2 is FYNNEI in the germline V gene. CDR3 length equals 12 residues. Trimming took 7 bases from V and 7 from J, leaving 13 bases between them.